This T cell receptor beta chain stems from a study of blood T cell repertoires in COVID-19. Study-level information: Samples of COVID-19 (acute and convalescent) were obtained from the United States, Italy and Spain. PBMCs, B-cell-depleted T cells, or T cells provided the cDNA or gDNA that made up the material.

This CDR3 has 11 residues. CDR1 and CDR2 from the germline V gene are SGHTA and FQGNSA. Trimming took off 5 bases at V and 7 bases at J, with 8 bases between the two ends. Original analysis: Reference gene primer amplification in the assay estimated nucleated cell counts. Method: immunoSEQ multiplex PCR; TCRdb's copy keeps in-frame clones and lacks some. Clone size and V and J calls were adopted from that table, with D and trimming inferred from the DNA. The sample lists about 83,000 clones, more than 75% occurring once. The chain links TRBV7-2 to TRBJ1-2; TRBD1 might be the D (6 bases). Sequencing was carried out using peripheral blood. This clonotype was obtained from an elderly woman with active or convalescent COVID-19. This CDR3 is CASSPDSGYTF. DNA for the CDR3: TGTGCCAGCAGCCCGGACAGTGGCTACACCTTC.